This T cell receptor (beta chain) derives from a study of blood T cell repertoires in COVID-19. In the study overall: Acute and convalescent COVID-19 samples came from the United States, Italy and Spain. In each case, the material was cDNA or gDNA derived from T cells, B-cell-depleted T cells, or PBMCs.

The CDR3 is 15 amino acids. Trimming cost V 4 bases and J 3 bases; bases outside gene matches: 7. The V gene's germline CDR1 is SGHRS and CDR2 YFSETQ. Under the authors' procedure: Estimated nucleated cell counts came from reference gene primer amplification. TCRdb keeps only in-frame clones here, not all; method: immunoSEQ multiplex PCR. V and J calls and clone size follow that table, whereas D and trimming were derived from the DNA. Here the sample spans 65,000 to 75,000 clones, approximately 91% being singletons. Sequenced input: peripheral blood. V usage is TRBV5-1 and J usage is TRBJ1-5, with TRBD1 matching over 7 bases. The clonotype originates from a human donor with active COVID-19. The donor label of this sample is uncertain. The CDR3 here is CASSRTTGANQPQHF. The CDR3 DNA is TGCGCCAGCAGCAGGACAACAGGGGCCAATCAGCCCCAGCATTTT.